This is a list of T cell receptor beta chains from one sample in a study of T cell responses to AZD1222 COVID-19 vaccine. Here immunoSEQ multiplex PCR was the method, and the copy in TCRdb shows in-frame clones only, minus some. Altogether 100,000 to 140,000 clones are present, roughly nine tenths being singletons, with the ten largest covering 3.5% to 5%. The sequenced sample was peripheral blood, obtained on day 0 of AZD1222 vaccination. All receptors derive from an adult in good health. CDR3s include the opening cysteine and the closing phenylalanine or tryptophan. A D gene is named only where the DNA matches it firmly. A row's size may be missing; if present it is once, few, many or a size class.

v_call	d_call	clone_size	j_call	cdr3_nt	cdr3_aa
TRBV5-1	TRBD1	few	TRBJ1-2	TGCGCCAGCAGCTTGCGTTTCCGGGACAGAGTCGTTTCGTATGGCTACACCTTC	CASSLRFRDRVVSYGYTF
TRBV12-3/TRBV12-4	.	.	TRBJ1-4	TGTGCCAGTCGGGGCTTTGGAAAACTGTTTTTT	CASRGFGKLFF
TRBV6-5	.	.	TRBJ1-2	TGTGCCAGCACCAGGACAAGCTATGGCTACACCTTC	CASTRTSYGYTF
TRBV4-3	TRBD2	once	TRBJ2-7	TGCGCCAGCAGCCCGAACTCCCCGGGACTAGCGGGAGCCTACGAGCAGTACTTC	CASSPNSPGLAGAYEQYF
TRBV27	.	.	TRBJ1-2	TGTGCCAGCAGTTTCGGGGGAGGCTATGGCTACACCTTC	CASSFGGGYGYTF
TRBV6-6	.	.	TRBJ1-2	TGTGCCAGCAGTTACTCGAAAGGGAACTATGGCTACACCTTC	CASSYSKGNYGYTF
TRBV6-1	.	.	TRBJ2-2	TGTGCCAGCAGTGAATTGAGGGGTGGCACCGGGGAGCTGTTTTTT	CASSELRGGTGELFF
TRBV5-1	TRBD1	.	TRBJ1-4	TGCGCCAGCAGCTCCGGGACAGGGGGTTCCTCGGCAACTAATGAAAAACTGTTTTTT	CASSSGTGGSSATNEKLFF
TRBV2	.	.	TRBJ2-2	TGTGCCGCCCTTGAAGCCGGGGAGCTGTTTTTT	CAALEAGELFF
TRBV5-1	.	.	TRBJ1-2	TGCGCCAGCAGCTTCAGGGAGAAGGACTATGGCTACACCTTC	CASSFREKDYGYTF
TRBV30	.	.	TRBJ1-2	TGTGCCTGGAGTCCGGGCAGGTATTCCTATGGCTACACCTTC	CAWSPGRYSYGYTF
TRBV7-2	TRBD2	.	TRBJ2-3	TGTGCCAGCAGCAAACTCGCTCCGGGGGGGACAGATACGCAGTATTTT	CASSKLAPGGTDTQYF
TRBV4-1	TRBD1	.	TRBJ1-4	TGCGCCAGCAGCCCTGAGCAGGGGGCGCATGAAAAACTGTTTTTT	CASSPEQGAHEKLFF
TRBV4-2	.	.	TRBJ2-2	TGTGCCAGCAGCCAAGTCGGGGACGGGGAGCTGTTTTTT	CASSQVGDGELFF
TRBV19	.	.	TRBJ1-6	TGTGCCAGTAGTATGACACTGGGAAGAGGGAATTCACCCCTCCACTTT	CASSMTLGRGNSPLHF
TRBV7-2	.	.	TRBJ2-5	TGTGCCAGCAGCCCTCGACGGGAGACCCAGTACTTC	CASSPRRETQYF
TRBV24-1	TRBD1	.	TRBJ2-1	TGTGCCACCAGTGGGGCGGACAGGGTCTACAATGAGCAGTTCTTC	CATSGADRVYNEQFF
TRBV28	TRBD1	.	TRBJ1-6	TGTGCCAGCAGTTTAGGGACAGGGAGATCACCCCTCCACTTT	CASSLGTGRSPLHF
TRBV28	.	.	TRBJ2-1	TGTGCCAGCAGTCTAACGGTTGTCTCTGGGCACAATGAGCAGTTCTTC	CASSLTVVSGHNEQFF
TRBV9	.	.	TRBJ2-7	TGTGCCAGCAGCGTAGGTGGGGTGGGGGAGCAGTACTTC	CASSVGGVGEQYF
TRBV9	TRBD1	.	TRBJ2-7	TGTGCCAGCAGCACTGGACAGGGACCCGAGCAGTACTTC	CASSTGQGPEQYF
TRBV29-1	.	.	TRBJ2-5	TGCAGCACCCTGGATTGGACCGGCCAAGAGACCCAGTACTTC	CSTLDWTGQETQYF
TRBV14	.	.	TRBJ1-2	TGTGCCAGCAGCCAAGTTGCGGATGGCTACACCTTC	CASSQVADGYTF
TRBV6-6	.	.	TRBJ1-2	TGTGCCAGCAGTTACTCGCCAGAAACCTATGGCTACACCTTC	CASSYSPETYGYTF
TRBV18	.	.	TRBJ1-5	TGTGCCAGCTCACCCCAAAGTGGGGATCAGCCCCAGCATTTT	CASSPQSGDQPQHF
TRBV11-2	TRBD1	.	TRBJ1-1	TGTGCCAGCAGCCCGGGTCGGGCAGGGGGAGTAGCGTCTGAAGCTTTCTTT	CASSPGRAGGVASEAFF
TRBV6-5	TRBD1	.	TRBJ2-1	TGTGCCAGCATTAGGGACAGTATATCCAATGAGCAGTTCTTC	CASIRDSISNEQFF
TRBV10-3	.	.	TRBJ2-5	TGTGCCATCAGTGAGTCGTCGGGGGCGGAGGAGACCCAGTACTTC	CAISESSGAEETQYF
TRBV18	TRBD2	.	TRBJ2-3	TGTGCCAGCTCACCACCGGGACTAGCGGGGGGCACAGATACGCAGTATTTT	CASSPPGLAGGTDTQYF
TRBV27	TRBD2	few	TRBJ2-5	TGTGCCAGCAGTCCCCGGGTAGCGGGGGCCCTGTACCAAGAGACCCAGTACTTC	CASSPRVAGALYQETQYF
TRBV5-8	TRBD1	.	TRBJ2-5	TGTGCCAGCAGCTCCTCCCCGACAGGGTCAGAGACCCAGTACTTC	CASSSSPTGSETQYF
TRBV10-1	.	.	TRBJ1-6	TGCGCCAGCTGGGAACAGGGATTATCTATTGATTCACCCCTCCACTTT	CASWEQGLSIDSPLHF
TRBV15	TRBD1	few	TRBJ2-6	TGTGCCACCAGCAGAGAACCGACAGGGGCTAGCTCTGGGGCCAACGTCCTGACTTTC	CATSREPTGASSGANVLTF
TRBV5-1	.	.	TRBJ1-1	TGCGCCAGCAGCTTGGGGAACCGGATGGGGGGGAACACTGAAGCTTTCTTT	CASSLGNRMGGNTEAFF
TRBV27	TRBD1	.	TRBJ2-1	TGTGCCAGCAGTCCCGGACAGGGCGCCTACAATGAGCAGTTCTTC	CASSPGQGAYNEQFF
TRBV5-5	.	many	TRBJ2-7	TGTGCCAGCAGCTTGTCTGGTAGCTCCTACGAGCAGTACTTC	CASSLSGSSYEQYF
TRBV7-9	TRBD2	.	TRBJ2-5	TGTGCCAGCGGAATGGCGGGAGGAAGGCAAGAGACCCAGTACTTC	CASGMAGGRQETQYF
TRBV7-9	.	.	TRBJ2-5	TGTGCCAGCAGCTTATCCGGGACCCAAGAGACCCAGTACTTC	CASSLSGTQETQYF
TRBV4-3	TRBD2	few	TRBJ2-4	TGCGCCAGCAGCCAAGATATAATCCTAGCGGAACCGGGGGACATTCAGTACTTC	CASSQDIILAEPGDIQYF
TRBV2	.	.	TRBJ1-2	TGTGCCAGCAGTGTAGAATACTTCTATGGCTACACCTTC	CASSVEYFYGYTF
TRBV6-5	TRBD1	.	TRBJ2-2	TGTGCCAGCAGTAAGACAGGGGTTAGAGGGGAGCTGTTTTTT	CASSKTGVRGELFF
TRBV27	.	.	TRBJ2-7	TGTGCCAGCAGCAGAAACTTCAGGACAGTCTCCCGAAAGCCCTATCTATACGAGCAGTACTTC	CASSRNFRTVSRKPYLYEQYF
TRBV7-9	TRBD2	.	TRBJ2-1	TGTGCCAGCAGCAGCGCGGGAGGGCCGGGTGTGGATGAGCAGTTCTTC	CASSSAGGPGVDEQFF
TRBV24-1	.	.	TRBJ1-2	TGTGCCACCAGTGTAGACAGTTACGGCTACACCTTC	CATSVDSYGYTF
TRBV28	TRBD1	.	TRBJ1-6	TGTGCCAGCAGGTATCAGGGGGGCAATTCACCCCTCCACTTT	CASRYQGGNSPLHF
TRBV6-5	.	.	TRBJ2-2	TGTGCCAGCAGTTTGCGGACTAATTCGAACACCGGGGAGCTGTTTTTT	CASSLRTNSNTGELFF
TRBV20-1	.	.	TRBJ2-1	TGCAGTGTACCTTACAATGAGCAGTTCTTC	CSVPYNEQFF
TRBV4-3	.	few	TRBJ1-2	TGCGCCAGCAGCCAAGAAGGATCATTTTACTTTAACTATGGCTACACCTTC	CASSQEGSFYFNYGYTF
TRBV10-3	.	.	TRBJ1-4	TGTGCCATCAGTGATTCGCGGGGGGCTCCTGAAAAACTGTTTTTT	CAISDSRGAPEKLFF